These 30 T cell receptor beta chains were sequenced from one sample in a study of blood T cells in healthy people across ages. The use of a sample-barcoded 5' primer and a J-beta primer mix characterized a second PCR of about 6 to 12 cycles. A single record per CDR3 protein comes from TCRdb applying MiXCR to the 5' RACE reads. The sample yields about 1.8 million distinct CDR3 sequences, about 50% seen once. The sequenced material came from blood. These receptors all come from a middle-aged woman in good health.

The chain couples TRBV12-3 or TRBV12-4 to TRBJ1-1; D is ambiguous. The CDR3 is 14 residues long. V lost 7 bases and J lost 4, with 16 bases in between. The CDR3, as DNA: TGTGCCAGCAACCGGCCCCGCAACGGCACTGAAGCTTTCTTT. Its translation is CASNRPRNGTEAFF.

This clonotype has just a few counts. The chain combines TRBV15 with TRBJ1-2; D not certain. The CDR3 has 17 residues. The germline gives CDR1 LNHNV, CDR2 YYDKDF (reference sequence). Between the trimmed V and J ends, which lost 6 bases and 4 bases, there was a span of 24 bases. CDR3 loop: CATSATARAEDSYGYTF. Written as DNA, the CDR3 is TGTGCCACCAGTGCTACCGCCCGGGCGGAGGATAGCTATGGCTACACCTTC.

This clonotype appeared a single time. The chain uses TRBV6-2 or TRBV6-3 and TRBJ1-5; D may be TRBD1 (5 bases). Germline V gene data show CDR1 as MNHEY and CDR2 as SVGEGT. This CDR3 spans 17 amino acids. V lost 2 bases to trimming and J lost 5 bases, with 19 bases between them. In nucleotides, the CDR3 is TGTGCCAGCAGTTACCGGCCTCGGACAAGGCTGGATCAGCCCCAGCATTTT. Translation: CASSYRPRTRLDQPQHF.

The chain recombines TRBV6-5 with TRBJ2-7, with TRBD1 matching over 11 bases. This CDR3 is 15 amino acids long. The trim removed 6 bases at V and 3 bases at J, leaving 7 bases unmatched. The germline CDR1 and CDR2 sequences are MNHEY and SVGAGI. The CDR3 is CASRRRDRGVYEQYF. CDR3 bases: TGTGCCAGCAGGCGGCGGGACAGGGGGGTCTACGAGCAGTACTTC.

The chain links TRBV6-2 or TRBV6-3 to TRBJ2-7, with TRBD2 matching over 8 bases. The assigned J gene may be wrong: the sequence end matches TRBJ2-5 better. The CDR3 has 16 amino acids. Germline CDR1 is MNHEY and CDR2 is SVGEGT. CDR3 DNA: TGTGCCAGCAGTTACGGAGGCGGGGGGATGTTGGAGACCCAGTACTTC. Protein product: CASSYGGGGMLETQYF.

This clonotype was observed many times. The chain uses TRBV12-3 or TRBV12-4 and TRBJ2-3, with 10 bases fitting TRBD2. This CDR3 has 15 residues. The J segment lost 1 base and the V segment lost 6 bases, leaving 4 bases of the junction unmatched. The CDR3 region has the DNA TGTGCCAGCAGCCCTAGCGGGGGACGCACAGATACGCAGTATTTT. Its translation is CASSPSGGRTDTQYF.

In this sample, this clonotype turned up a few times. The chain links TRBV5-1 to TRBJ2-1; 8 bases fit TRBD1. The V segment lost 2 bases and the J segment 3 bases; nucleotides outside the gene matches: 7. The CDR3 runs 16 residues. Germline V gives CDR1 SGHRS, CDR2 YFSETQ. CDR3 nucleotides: TGCGCCAGCAGCTTTCGCGGACAGGGTTACTACAATGAGCAGTTCTTC. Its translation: CASSFRGQGYYNEQFF.

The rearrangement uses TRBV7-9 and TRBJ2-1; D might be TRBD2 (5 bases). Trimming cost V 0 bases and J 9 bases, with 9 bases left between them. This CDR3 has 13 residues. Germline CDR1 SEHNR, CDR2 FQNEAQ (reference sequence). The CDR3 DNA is TGTGCCAGCAGCTTAGCAGGGAGTACTGAGCAGTTCTTC. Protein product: CASSLAGSTEQFF.

The CDR3 here is CASSDRADGTYEQYF. The CDR3 nucleotides read TGTGCCAGCAGTGACAGGGCGGATGGGACCTACGAGCAGTACTTC. The chain links TRBV6-6 to TRBJ2-1; 7 bases are shared with TRBD1. The better agreement between TRBJ2-7 and the DNA end casts doubt on the J call. CDR3 length equals 15 residues. Germline-derived CDR1 and CDR2 are MNHNY and SVGAGI (reference sequence).

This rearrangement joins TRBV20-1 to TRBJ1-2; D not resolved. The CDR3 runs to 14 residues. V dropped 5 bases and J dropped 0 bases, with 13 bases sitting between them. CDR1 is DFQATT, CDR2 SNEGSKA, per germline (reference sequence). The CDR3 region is CSAGATAPNYGYTF. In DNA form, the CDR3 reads TGCAGTGCTGGAGCAACTGCGCCTAACTATGGCTACACCTTC.

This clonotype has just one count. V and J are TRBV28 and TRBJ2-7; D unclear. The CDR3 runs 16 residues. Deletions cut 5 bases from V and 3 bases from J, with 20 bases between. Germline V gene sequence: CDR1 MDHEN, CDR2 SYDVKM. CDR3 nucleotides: TGTGCCAGCAGTCCACCCCTGGGGTGGCAGAGCTACGAGCAGTACTTC. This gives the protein CASSPPLGWQSYEQYF.

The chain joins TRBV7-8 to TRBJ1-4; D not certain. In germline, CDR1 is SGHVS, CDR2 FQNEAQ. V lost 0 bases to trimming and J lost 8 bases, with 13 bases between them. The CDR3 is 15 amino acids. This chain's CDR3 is CASSLAGGLEEKLFF. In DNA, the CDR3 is TGTGCCAGCAGCTTAGCGGGAGGGCTGGAAGAAAAACTGTTTTTT.

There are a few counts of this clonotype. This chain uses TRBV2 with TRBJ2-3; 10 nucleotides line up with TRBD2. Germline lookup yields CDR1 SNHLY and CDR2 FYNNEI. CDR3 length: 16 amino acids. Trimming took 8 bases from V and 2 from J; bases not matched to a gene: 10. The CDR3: CASSAILAGYTDTQYF. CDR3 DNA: TGTGCCAGCTCCGCCATACTAGCGGGGTACACAGATACGCAGTATTTT.

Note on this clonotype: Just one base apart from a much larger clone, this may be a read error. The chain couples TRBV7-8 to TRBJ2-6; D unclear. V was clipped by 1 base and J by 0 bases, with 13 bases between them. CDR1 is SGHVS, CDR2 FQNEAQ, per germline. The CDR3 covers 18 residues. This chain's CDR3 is CASSLVATAYSGANVLTF. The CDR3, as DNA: TGTGCCAGCAGCTTAGTGGCAACAGCTTACTCTGGGGCCAACGTCCTGACTTTC.

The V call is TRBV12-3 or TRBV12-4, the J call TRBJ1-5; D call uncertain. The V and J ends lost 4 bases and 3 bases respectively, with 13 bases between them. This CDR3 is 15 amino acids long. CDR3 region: CASSSTDGNNQPQHF. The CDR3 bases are TGTGCCAGCAGTTCAACGGACGGGAACAATCAGCCCCAGCATTTT.

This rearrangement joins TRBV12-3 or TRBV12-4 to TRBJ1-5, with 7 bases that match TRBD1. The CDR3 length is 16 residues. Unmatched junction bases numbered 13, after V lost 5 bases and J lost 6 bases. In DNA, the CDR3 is TGTGCCAGCAGTCCGGGGACAGAAGTAGGGGGTCAGCCCCAGCATTTT. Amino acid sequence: CASSPGTEVGGQPQHF.

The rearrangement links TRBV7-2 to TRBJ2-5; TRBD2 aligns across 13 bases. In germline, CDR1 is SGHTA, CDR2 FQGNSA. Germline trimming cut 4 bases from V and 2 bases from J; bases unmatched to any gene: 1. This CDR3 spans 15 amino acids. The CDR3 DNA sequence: TGTGCCAGCAGCTCGACTAGCGGGAGGCAAGAGACCCAGTACTTC. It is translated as CASSSTSGRQETQYF.

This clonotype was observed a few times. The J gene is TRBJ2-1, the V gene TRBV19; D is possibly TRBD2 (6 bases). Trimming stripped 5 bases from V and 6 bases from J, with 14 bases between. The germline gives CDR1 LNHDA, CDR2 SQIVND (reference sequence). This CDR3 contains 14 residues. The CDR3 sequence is CASSPGLPFNEQFF. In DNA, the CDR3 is TGTGCCAGTAGTCCGGGACTTCCTTTCAATGAGCAGTTCTTC.

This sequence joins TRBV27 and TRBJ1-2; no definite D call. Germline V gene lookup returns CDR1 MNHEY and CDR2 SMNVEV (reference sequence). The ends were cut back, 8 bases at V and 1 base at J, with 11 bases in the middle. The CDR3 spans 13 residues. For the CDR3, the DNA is TGTGCCAGCGGTACGATGGGTAACTATGGCTACACCTTC. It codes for CASGTMGNYGYTF.

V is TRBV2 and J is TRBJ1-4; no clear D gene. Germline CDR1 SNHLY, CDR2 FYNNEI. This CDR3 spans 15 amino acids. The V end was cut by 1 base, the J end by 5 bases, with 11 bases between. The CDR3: CASSEGEHRNEKLFF. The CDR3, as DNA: TGTGCCAGCAGTGAAGGGGAACATCGGAATGAAAAACTGTTTTTT.

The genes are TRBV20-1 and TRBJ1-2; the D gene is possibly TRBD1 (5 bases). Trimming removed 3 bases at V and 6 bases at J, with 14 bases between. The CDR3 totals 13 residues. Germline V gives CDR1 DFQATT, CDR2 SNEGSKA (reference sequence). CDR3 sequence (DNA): TGCAGTGCTAGTCTCGGGACGCCGAATGGCTACACCTTC. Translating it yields CSASLGTPNGYTF.

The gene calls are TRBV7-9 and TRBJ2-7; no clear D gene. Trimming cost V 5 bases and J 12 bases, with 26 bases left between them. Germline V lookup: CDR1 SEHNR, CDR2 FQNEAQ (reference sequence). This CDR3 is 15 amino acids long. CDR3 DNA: TGTGCCAGCAGCCCCGTCCGGCAGCAGAAAAACGATCCGTACTTC. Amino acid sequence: CASSPVRQQKNDPYF.

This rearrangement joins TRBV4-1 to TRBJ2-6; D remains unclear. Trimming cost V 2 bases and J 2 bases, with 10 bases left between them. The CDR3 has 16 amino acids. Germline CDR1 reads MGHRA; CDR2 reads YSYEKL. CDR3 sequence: CASSQFHGPGANVLTF. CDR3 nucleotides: TGCGCCAGCAGCCAATTTCACGGGCCTGGGGCCAACGTCCTGACTTTC.

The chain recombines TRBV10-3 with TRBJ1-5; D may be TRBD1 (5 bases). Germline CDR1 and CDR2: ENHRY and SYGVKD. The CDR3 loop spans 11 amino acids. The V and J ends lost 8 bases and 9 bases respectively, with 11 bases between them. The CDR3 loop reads CAIGPQGPQHF. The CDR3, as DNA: TGTGCCATCGGACCGCAGGGGCCCCAGCATTTT.

Here the CDR3 DNA reads TGTGCCAGCAGTTTATCTGGGACTACAGGGGTCGGCTACACCTTC. This codes for CASSLSGTTGVGYTF. The rearrangement joins TRBV27 to TRBJ1-2, with 7 positions matching TRBD1. Germline values: CDR1 MNHEY, CDR2 SMNVEV (reference sequence). CDR3 length: 15 residues. Trimming at V came to 0 bases and at J to 8 bases, leaving 9 bases not matched to a gene.

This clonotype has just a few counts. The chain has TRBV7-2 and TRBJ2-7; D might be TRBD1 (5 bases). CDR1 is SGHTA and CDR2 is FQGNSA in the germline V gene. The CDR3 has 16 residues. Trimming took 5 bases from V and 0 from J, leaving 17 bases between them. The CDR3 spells CASSPTPADSSYEQYF. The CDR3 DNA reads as TGTGCCAGCAGCCCCACCCCGGCAGACAGCTCCTACGAGCAGTACTTC. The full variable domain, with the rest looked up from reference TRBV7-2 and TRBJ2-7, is GAGVSQSPSNKVTEKGKDVELRCDPISGHTALYWYRQSLGQGLEFLIYFQGNSAPDKSGLPSDRFSAERTGGSVSTLTIQRTQQEDSAVYLCASSPTPADSSYEQYFGPGTRLTVT.

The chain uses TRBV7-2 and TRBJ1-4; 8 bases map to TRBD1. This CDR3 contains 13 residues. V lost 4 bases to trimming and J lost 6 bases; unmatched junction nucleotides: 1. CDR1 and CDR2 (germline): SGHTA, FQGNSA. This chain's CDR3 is CASSSTGDEKLFF. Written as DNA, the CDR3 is TGTGCCAGCAGCTCGACAGGGGATGAAAAACTGTTTTTT. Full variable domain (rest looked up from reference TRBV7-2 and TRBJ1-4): GAGVSQSPSNKVTEKGKDVELRCDPISGHTALYWYRQSLGQGLEFLIYFQGNSAPDKSGLPSDRFSAERTGGSVSTLTIQRTQQEDSAVYLCASSSTGDEKLFFGSGTQLSVL.

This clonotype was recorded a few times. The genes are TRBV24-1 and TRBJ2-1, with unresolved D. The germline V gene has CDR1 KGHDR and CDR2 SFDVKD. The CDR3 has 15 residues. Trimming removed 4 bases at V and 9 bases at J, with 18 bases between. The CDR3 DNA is TGTGCCACCAGTGACCCAGTCGAAGGGCCGGGTGAGCAGTTCTTC. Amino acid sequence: CATSDPVEGPGEQFF.

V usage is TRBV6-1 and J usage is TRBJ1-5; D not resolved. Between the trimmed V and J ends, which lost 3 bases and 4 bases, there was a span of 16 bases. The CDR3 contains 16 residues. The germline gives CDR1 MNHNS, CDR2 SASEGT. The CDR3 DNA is TGTGCCAGCAGTGAGCAGGCGGGCGCCAGAAATCAGCCCCAGCATTTT. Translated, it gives CASSEQAGARNQPQHF.

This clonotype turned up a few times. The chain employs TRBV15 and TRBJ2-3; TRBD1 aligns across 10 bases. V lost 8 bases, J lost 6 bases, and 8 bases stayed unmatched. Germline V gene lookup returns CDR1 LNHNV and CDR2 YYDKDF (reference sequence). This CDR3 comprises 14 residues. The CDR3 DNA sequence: TGTGCCACCGCGGGGGGACAGGGGACCGATACGCAGTATTTT. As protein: CATAGGQGTDTQYF. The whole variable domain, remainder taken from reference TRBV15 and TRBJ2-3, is DAMVIQNPRYQVTQFGKPVTLSCSQTLNHNVMYWYQQKSSQAPKLLFHYYDKDFNNEADTPDNFQSRRPNTSFCFLDIRSPGLGDTAMYLCATAGGQGTDTQYFGPGTRLTVL.